This entry describes one T cell receptor beta chain. What it binds is not known. This entry comes from a study of cytomegalovirus exposure and HLA in healthy donors. Use of 60 Vbeta and 13 Jbeta primers characterized the PCR. Only in-frame clones appear in the TCRdb table, and some are missing; sequencing was by immunoSEQ multiplex PCR. Among 150,000 to 200,000 clones listed, around 82% were seen once. Germline assignment: CDR1 SGHRS and CDR2 YFSETQ. This CDR3 comprises 15 residues. V lost 3 bases and J 2 bases, leaving 15 bases between the germline ends. Study results and caveats: Later on, a genetic analysis was performed. It linked a missense variant in DCLRE1C with V- and J-gene trimming of TCR beta.

V usage is TRBV5-1 and J usage is TRBJ2-7, with TRBD2 as a possible D gene (5 bases). This TCR came from a man between 40 and 49 years old in good health and CMV-seronegative. Sequencing used PBMCs. The CDR3 DNA reads TGCGCCAGCAGCTCGACCGGACTTACCCCCTACGAGCAGTACTTC. Its protein is CASSSTGLTPYEQYF.